The 23 T cell receptor beta chains given below trace back to one sample, sequenced in a study of PD-1 blockade in classical Hodgkin lymphoma (dated by TCRdb to 2019 to 2021). Libraries were constructed by the immunoSEQ multiplex PCR assay. TCRdb retrieved this table from immuneACCESS and kept in-frame rearrangements only. Not all clones are present; in checked studies, unresolved V genes account for under half, and no reason is known for the remainder. This sample gives roughly 60,000 clones in total; about 88% of them show up just once. About 5.8% of the sample is in the top ten clones. The meaning of the sample's time point label: cycle 2 day 1 (C2D1) of nivolumab. Every trial patient had relapsed after autologous stem cell transplantation, and cohorts A, B and C differed in prior brentuximab vedotin exposure. This specimen was peripheral blood mononuclear cells (PBMCs), taken before the second cycle of nivolumab. The source of these receptors is a human donor with classical Hodgkin lymphoma.

V is TRBV9 and J is TRBJ2-3; 7 bases map to TRBD2. Unmatched junction bases numbered 7, after V lost 5 bases and J lost 1 base. The CDR3 is made up of 15 amino acids. CDR1 and CDR2 from the germline V gene are SGDLS and YYNGEE. As DNA, the CDR3 is TGTGCCAGCAGAGTTAGCGGGCTGCGCACAGATACGCAGTATTTT. Protein product: CASRVSGLRTDTQYF.

V is TRBV19 and J is TRBJ1-2; possibly TRBD1 for D (6 bases). The CDR3 is made up of 15 amino acids. Between the trimmed V and J ends, which lost 5 bases and 4 bases, there was a span of 17 bases. Germline V gene data show CDR1 as LNHDA and CDR2 as SQIVND (reference sequence). CDR3: CASSVQTQGSYGYTF. The CDR3 nucleotides are TGTGCCAGTAGTGTTCAGACCCAGGGGAGCTATGGCTACACCTTC.

V and J are TRBV5-1 and TRBJ1-5; 7 bases match TRBD1. With V trimmed by 0 bases and J by 4 bases, 13 bases remained unmatched. CDR1 is SGHRS, CDR2 YFSETQ, per germline. This CDR3 is built from 18 residues. Here the CDR3 reads CASSLENGTANKNQPQHF. In DNA form, the CDR3 reads TGCGCCAGCAGCTTGGAGAATGGGACAGCAAACAAAAATCAGCCCCAGCATTTT.

This chain uses TRBV7-9 with TRBJ2-2; D not certain. Trimming removed 7 bases from V and 2 bases from J, with 11 bases in between. The CDR3 spans 14 residues. From germline, CDR1 is SEHNR and CDR2 FQNEAQ (reference sequence). The CDR3 DNA is TGTGCCAGCACCTCCCAGTTTAACACCGGGGAGCTGTTTTTT. This codes for CASTSQFNTGELFF. The full variable domain, with the rest looked up from reference TRBV7-9 and TRBJ2-2, is DTGVSQNPRHKITKRGQNVTFRCDPISEHNRLYWYRQTLGQGPEFLTYFQNEAQLEKSRLLSDRFSAERPKGSFSTLEIQRTEQGDSAMYLCASTSQFNTGELFFGEGSRLTVL.

V gene TRBV7-9 combines with J gene TRBJ1-6; D is possibly TRBD1 (5 bases). Germline CDR1 and CDR2: SEHNR and FQNEAQ (reference sequence). V lost 7 bases and J 0 bases, leaving 13 bases between the germline ends. The CDR3 extends over 16 amino acids. CDR3 coding DNA: TGTGCCAGCACAGGGTTGAGGAGCTCCTATAATTCACCCCTCCACTTT. Translating it yields CASTGLRSSYNSPLHF.

The chain links TRBV28 to TRBJ2-3; TRBD1 agrees at 7 bases. Germline V CDR1 and CDR2: MDHEN, SYDVKM. The CDR3 covers 15 residues. Trimming took 2 bases from V and 3 from J; bases not matched to a gene: 5. CDR3 sequence reads: CASSLGQVLTDTQYF. CDR3 DNA sequence: TGTGCCAGCAGTTTAGGACAGGTTTTAACAGATACGCAGTATTTT.

The chain combines TRBV9 with TRBJ2-2, with D tentatively TRBD1 or TRBD2 (5 bases each). Trimming took off 0 bases at V and 0 bases at J, with 9 bases between the two ends. Germline-derived CDR1 and CDR2 are SGDLS and YYNGEE. There are 16 residues in the CDR3. The chain's CDR3 is CASSVVGTSNTGELFF. The CDR3 coding sequence is TGTGCCAGCAGCGTAGTTGGGACCTCGAACACCGGGGAGCTGTTTTTT.

The J gene is TRBJ2-7, the V gene TRBV11-2; D remains unclear. V lost 0 bases, J lost 0 bases, and 18 bases lay in between. The CDR3 runs 18 residues. Per germline, CDR1 SGHAT and CDR2 FQNNGV. The CDR3 sequence: CASSLDDWVSRSSYEQYF. In DNA, the CDR3 is TGTGCCAGCAGCTTAGATGATTGGGTTAGCAGGAGCTCCTACGAGCAGTACTTC.

V is TRBV11-3 and J is TRBJ1-1; 10 positions agree with TRBD1. This CDR3 is 16 amino acids long. The germline gives CDR1 SGHNT, CDR2 YENEEA. Losses at the gene ends were 5 bases for V and 2 bases for J; bases not matched to a gene: 8. The chain's CDR3 is CASSTRQGAGNTEAFF. As DNA, the CDR3 is TGTGCCAGCAGCACCCGACAGGGGGCTGGTAACACTGAAGCTTTCTTT. The full variable domain, in which reference TRBV11-3 and TRBJ1-1 provide the parts outside the CDR3, is EAGVVQSPRYKIIEKKQPVAFWCNPISGHNTLYWYLQNLGQGPELLIRYENEEAVDDSQLPKDRFSAERLKGVDSTLKIQPAELGDSAVYLCASSTRQGAGNTEAFFGQGTRLTVV.

V gene TRBV28 combines with J gene TRBJ2-7; 15 bases are shared with TRBD2. The CDR3 loop spans 15 amino acids. With 7 bases clipped from V and 3 bases from J, the junction kept 4 bases outside the gene matches. Germline V gene sequence: CDR1 MDHEN, CDR2 SYDVKM. The CDR3 loop is CASIGTSGGYYEQYF. The CDR3 nucleotides are TGTGCCAGCATTGGGACTAGCGGGGGGTACTACGAGCAGTACTTC.

The chain's CDR3 is CASSEVGLARETQYF. In DNA form, the CDR3 reads TGCGCCAGCAGTGAAGTGGGACTAGCGAGGGAGACCCAGTACTTC. The genes are TRBV10-2 and TRBJ2-5; TRBD2 aligns across 10 bases. The germline gives CDR1 WSHSY, CDR2 SAAADI. V was pared by 3 bases and J by 5 bases, with 6 bases of the junction left unmatched. The CDR3 is made up of 15 amino acids.

The chain has TRBV7-6 and TRBJ2-3; 11 nucleotides align to TRBD1. Germline V CDR1 and CDR2: SGHVS, FNYEAQ. The V gene end was trimmed by 5 bases and the J gene end by 3 bases; junction bases not matched to a gene: 7. This CDR3 spans 16 amino acids. The CDR3 DNA follows: TGTGCCAGCAGCGTCGGACAGGGGGCCGTGACAGATACGCAGTATTTT. Translation: CASSVGQGAVTDTQYF.

This clone was seen once. The chain employs TRBV28 and TRBJ2-5, with D unclear. V dropped 3 bases and J dropped 3 bases, with 8 bases sitting between them. CDR1 and CDR2 (germline): MDHEN, SYDVKM. The CDR3 length is 13 residues. CDR3 DNA sequence: TGTGCCAGCAGTTTTAGAAACAAAGAGACCCAGTACTTC. Translation gives CASSFRNKETQYF.

This sequence joins TRBV28 and TRBJ1-5; unclear D gene. Germline CDR1 is MDHEN and CDR2 is SYDVKM. The CDR3 loop spans 16 amino acids. Trimming left V 3 bases short and J 2 bases short, with 14 bases between. The chain's CDR3 is CASSFTSTWGNQPQHF. The CDR3 region has the DNA TGTGCCAGCAGTTTCACCTCTACTTGGGGCAATCAGCCCCAGCATTTT.

This chain links TRBV5-1 with TRBJ1-1; possibly TRBD1 for D (5 bases). Germline loops: CDR1 SGHRS, CDR2 YFSETQ. V lost 0 bases to trimming and J lost 5 bases, with 8 bases between them. The CDR3 has 13 amino acids. The CDR3 loop reads CASSLEEGTEAFF. The CDR3 nucleotides are TGCGCCAGCAGCTTGGAGGAGGGGACTGAAGCTTTCTTT. Together with reference TRBV5-1 and TRBJ1-1, the CDR3 gives the full variable domain: KAGVTQTPRYLIKTRGQQVTLSCSPISGHRSVSWYQQTPGQGLQFLFEYFSETQRNKGNFPGRFSGRQFSNSRSEMNVSTLELGDSALYLCASSLEEGTEAFFGQGTRLTVV.

V and J are TRBV7-9 and TRBJ1-2; possible D gene TRBD1, 6 bases. CDR1 and CDR2 (germline): SEHNR, FQNEAQ (reference sequence). This CDR3 contains 14 residues. V lost 6 bases and J lost 4, with 15 bases in between. CDR3 bases: TGTGCCAGCAGAAGACAACAGGGAATCTATGGCTACACCTTC. This encodes CASRRQQGIYGYTF.

CDR3 coding DNA: TGTGCCAGCAGCCCTGTGGGGGACACTGAAGCTTTCTTT. It yields the protein CASSPVGDTEAFF. The chain recombines TRBV7-9 with TRBJ1-1; possible D gene TRBD1, 5 bases. Germline V gives CDR1 SEHNR, CDR2 FQNEAQ (reference sequence). Trimming took off 5 bases at V and 3 bases at J, with 10 bases between the two ends. The CDR3 has 13 amino acids.

On this clone: The sample carries other DNA sequences with the same CDR3. The V gene is TRBV5-1, the J gene TRBJ1-2; no firm D call. Deletions cut 0 bases from V and 5 bases from J, with 8 bases between. Germline values: CDR1 SGHRS, CDR2 YFSETQ. The CDR3 is 13 amino acids. Here the CDR3 DNA reads TGCGCCAGCAGCTTGGACGGGGAATATGGCTACACCTTC. It translates to CASSLDGEYGYTF.

This clone was counted between two and nine times. This chain links TRBV5-1 with TRBJ2-2, with 7 bases identical to TRBD2. After removal of 4 bases from V and 6 bases from J, the junction contained 6 bases not matched to a gene. The germline V gene encodes CDR1 SGHRS and CDR2 YFSETQ. This CDR3 spans 14 amino acids. CDR3 nucleotide sequence: TGCGCCAGCAGCCTCGGGACTACTGCCGGGGAGCTGTTTTTT. The encoded protein is CASSLGTTAGELFF.

CDR3 sequence reads: CASSRGRDYEQYF. The CDR3 DNA sequence: TGTGCCAGCAGCCGGGGAAGAGATTACGAGCAGTACTTC. The chain links TRBV6-1 to TRBJ2-7, with D perhaps TRBD2 (5 bases). Trimming pared 6 bases from V and 4 bases from J, leaving 13 bases between. Germline values: CDR1 MNHNS, CDR2 SASEGT. The CDR3 sequence is 13 residues long.

CDR3 residues: CALGLAGGLTGELFF. CDR3 in DNA: TGTGCCCTCGGACTAGCGGGGGGCCTTACCGGGGAGCTGTTTTTT. This chain uses TRBV30 with TRBJ2-2; 14 positions match TRBD2. The CDR3 has 15 amino acids. The germline gives CDR1 GTSNPN, CDR2 SVGIG (reference sequence). Losses at the gene ends were 8 bases for V and 5 bases for J; bases not matched to a gene: 7.

This clone was detected once. The CDR3 is CASNIELEYF. In DNA form, the CDR3 reads TGTGCCAGCAACATAGAGTTAGAGTACTTC. The chain joins TRBV6-1 to TRBJ2-4; no definite D call. CDR3 length equals 10 residues. Deletions cut 7 bases from V and 14 bases from J, with 12 bases between. Germline V gives CDR1 MNHNS, CDR2 SASEGT.

In its sample, this clone was seen once. The chain employs TRBV6-6 and TRBJ1-2; D might be TRBD1 (5 bases). This CDR3 has 15 residues. Trimming removed 6 bases at V and 0 bases at J, with 14 bases between. Germline CDR1 is MNHNY and CDR2 is SVGAGI (reference sequence). The CDR3 coding sequence is TGTGCCAGCAGGTTCCAGGGCCCCCCTAACTATGGCTACACCTTC. Protein product: CASRFQGPPNYGYTF.